This TCR beta chain was documented in a study of blood T cell repertoires in COVID-19. At the level of the study: Sites in the United States, Italy and Spain provided acute and convalescent COVID-19 samples. The cDNA or gDNA used as material had been derived from T cells, B-cell-depleted T cells, or PBMCs.

Clones were read by immunoSEQ multiplex PCR, and TCRdb kept only the in-frame ones, dropping some. Among over 200,000 clones, about nine tenths were seen once, and the ten largest hold 2.7%. V was trimmed by 7 bases and J by 10 bases, leaving 16 bases between them. The CDR3 is made up of 13 amino acids. The sample was peripheral blood. V is TRBV12-3 or TRBV12-4 and J is TRBJ1-4, with a possible D match to TRBD1 (5 bases). The origin of this receptor is a woman aged 55-70 years with acute or convalescent COVID-19. The CDR3 DNA follows: TGTGCCAGCACCCTCGGGGGTTTAGGAAAACTGTTTTTT. Residues: CASTLGGLGKLFF.